This T cell receptor beta chain was sequenced in a study of PD-1 blockade in mismatch repair-deficient tumors. Germline V CDR1 and CDR2: SGHRS, YFSETQ. CDR3 length: 18 residues. V was shortened by 2 bases and J by 2 bases, with 22 bases between the two germline ends. TCRdb keeps only in-frame clones here, not all; method: immunoSEQ multiplex PCR. The sample has some 120,000 clones, around 83% seen once; the top ten hold roughly 12%. Specimen: peripheral blood, collected 44 weeks after starting pembrolizumab. The source of this sequence is an adult with mismatch repair-deficient cancer. This rearrangement joins TRBV5-1 to TRBJ1-1; weak D call: TRBD1 (6 bases). The CDR3 here is CASSFPTSTGTLNTEAFF. The CDR3 region has the DNA TGCGCCAGCAGCTTCCCTACTTCTACAGGGACTCTTAACACTGAAGCTTTCTTT.